The 25 T cell receptor beta chains presented below share a single source sample, sequenced in a study of blood T cells in healthy people across ages. Combining a sample-barcoded 5' primer with a J-beta primer mix, a second PCR ran for about 7 to 11 cycles. TCRdb itself ran the 5' RACE reads through MiXCR, one entry per CDR3 protein. Among over 950,000 distinct CDR3 sequences listed, 51% were seen once. The sequenced sample was blood. Receptors originate from a woman aged 60-70 years in good health.

The CDR3 nucleotides read TGTGCCAGCAGTGAAGCGGCAGGGGATTCAGGTACGCAGTATTTT. This encodes CASSEAAGDSGTQYF. The chain recombines TRBV6-1 with TRBJ2-3; tentatively, D is TRBD1 (6 bases). This CDR3 comprises 15 residues. Per the germline V gene, CDR1 is MNHNS and CDR2 is SASEGT. Trimming cost V 0 bases and J 8 bases, with 15 bases left between them.

This clonotype occurred many times. The chain uses TRBV29-1 and TRBJ2-7; D is undetermined. The V end was cut by 2 bases, the J end by 6 bases, with 14 bases between. CDR1 and CDR2 from the germline V gene are SQVTM and ANQGSEA. CDR3 length: 13 amino acids. CDR3 amino acids: CSVEFLVPGEQYF. The CDR3 bases are TGCAGCGTTGAATTTCTAGTTCCAGGCGAGCAGTACTTC.

CDR3 protein: CASSSQNEQYF. CDR3 in DNA: TGTGCCAGCAGTTCCCAGAATGAGCAGTACTTC. This sequence joins TRBV12-3 or TRBV12-4 and TRBJ2-7; D not certain. This CDR3 comprises 11 residues. Trimming cost V 4 bases and J 7 bases, with 8 bases left between them.

The genes are TRBV20-1 and TRBJ2-7, with 9 positions matching TRBD1. Trimming removed 3 bases from V and 9 bases from J; junction bases left unmatched: 12. Germline V gives CDR1 DFQATT, CDR2 SNEGSKA (reference sequence). The CDR3 consists of 14 residues. CDR3 in amino acids: CSARAPGTGFGQYF. The CDR3 nucleotides read TGCAGTGCTAGGGCTCCCGGGACAGGGTTCGGGCAGTACTTC.

V and J are TRBV20-1 and TRBJ2-5; D is ambiguous. Trimming stripped 4 bases from V and 5 bases from J, with 17 bases between. Germline V gene sequence: CDR1 DFQATT, CDR2 SNEGSKA (reference sequence). The length of the CDR3 is 14 residues. CDR3 amino acids: CSAKVAGRPETQYF. Here the CDR3 DNA reads TGCAGTGCTAAGGTAGCCGGACGACCGGAGACCCAGTACTTC.

This clonotype has a handful of counts. This rearrangement joins TRBV5-6 to TRBJ2-7, with a possible D match to TRBD1 (5 bases). Germline-derived CDR1 and CDR2 are SGHDT and YYEEEE. This CDR3 is built from 14 residues. The V and J ends lost 4 bases and 2 bases respectively, with 13 bases between them. CDR3 coding DNA: TGTGCCAGCAGCGCCGGTGGGGCTCCCTACGAGCAGTACTTC. It translates to CASSAGGAPYEQYF.

The sample holds many counts of this clonotype. The J gene is TRBJ2-5, the V gene TRBV5-1; D is uncertain. The J call is in doubt because the DNA end fits TRBJ2-7 better. There are 13 residues in the CDR3. CDR1 and CDR2 (germline): SGHRS, YFSETQ. The CDR3 spells CASSLAERFEQYF. The DNA of the CDR3 is TGCGCCAGCAGCTTGGCCGAGAGGTTCGAGCAGTACTTC.

This clonotype turned up a few times. This sequence joins TRBV30 and TRBJ1-2, with D perhaps matching TRBD1 (6 bases). Trimming left V 1 base short and J 8 bases short, with 11 bases between. The CDR3 has 12 residues. Germline CDR1 is GTSNPN and CDR2 is SVGIG (reference sequence). The CDR3 spells CAWSGWDTGYTF. DNA of the CDR3: TGTGCCTGGAGTGGATGGGACACCGGCTACACCTTC.

V and J are TRBV12-3 or TRBV12-4 and TRBJ2-1; 10 bases line up with TRBD2. Germline trimming cut 8 bases from V and 6 bases from J; bases unmatched to any gene: 10. The CDR3 length is 15 residues. CDR3 sequence (DNA): TGTGCCAGCGCAACTAGCGGGACTAGGCTCAATGAGCAGTTCTTC. This codes for CASATSGTRLNEQFF.

V is TRBV20-1 and J is TRBJ2-1, with D perhaps TRBD2 (6 bases). The V gene lost 3 bases and the J gene lost 4 bases, with 10 bases spanning the gap. Germline values: CDR1 DFQATT, CDR2 SNEGSKA (reference sequence). CDR3 length: 13 residues. As DNA, the CDR3 is TGCAGTGCTAGGGAGGGGATGTACAATGAGCAGTTCTTC. Translated: CSAREGMYNEQFF.

This clonotype occurred a few times. A read error may produce the germline difference seen at one junction end. V and J are TRBV10-3 and TRBJ1-4; D not certain. CDR1 ENHRY and CDR2 SYGVKD come from the germline V gene. This CDR3 has 18 residues. DNA of the CDR3: TGTGCCATCAGCCCTAGGTGTACGGCAGGTCTAACTAATGAAAAGCTGTTTTTT. As protein: CAISPRCTAGLTNEKLFF.

This clonotype has just one count. J is TRBJ2-1 and V is TRBV28, with 9 bases aligning to TRBD2. Germline V gene data show CDR1 as MDHEN and CDR2 as SYDVKM. This CDR3 spans 18 amino acids. The J segment lost 8 bases and the V segment lost 5 bases, leaving 19 bases of the junction unmatched. The CDR3 loop is CASSLFMGLAGKGDEQFF. As DNA, the CDR3 is TGTGCCAGCAGTCTGTTCATGGGCCTAGCGGGGAAGGGAGATGAGCAGTTCTTC.

This chain links TRBV27 with TRBJ2-7; 10 nucleotides agree with TRBD1. J lost 6 bases, V lost 3 bases, and 5 bases had no gene match. The CDR3 loop spans 14 amino acids. CDR1 is MNHEY, CDR2 SMNVEV, per germline (reference sequence). The CDR3 sequence is CASSFGTGAPEQYF. As DNA, the CDR3 is TGTGCCAGCAGTTTCGGGACAGGGGCTCCCGAGCAGTACTTC.

The V gene is TRBV20-1, the J gene TRBJ1-1; D ambiguous. The CDR3 contains 14 residues. Germline CDR1 is DFQATT and CDR2 is SNEGSKA (reference sequence). V shed 2 bases and J shed 1 base, with 11 bases lying between them. The chain's CDR3 is CSARTRAGNTEAFF. CDR3 coding DNA: TGCAGTGCTAGAACGCGGGCAGGGAACACTGAAGCTTTCTTT.

This clonotype was found a few times. V gene TRBV6-6 combines with J gene TRBJ2-3; weak D call: TRBD1 (5 bases). There are 16 residues in the CDR3. Germline lookup yields CDR1 MNHNY and CDR2 SVGAGI (reference sequence). The ends were cut back, 6 bases at V and 0 bases at J, with 16 bases in the middle. CDR3 DNA: TGTGCCAGCAGAGAAGGGGCCCTAGGTAGCACAGATACGCAGTATTTT. It translates to CASREGALGSTDTQYF.

This sequence joins TRBV27 and TRBJ2-7; 7 positions agree with TRBD2. CDR1 and CDR2 from the germline V gene are MNHEY and SMNVEV (reference sequence). CDR3 size: 15 residues. Germline trimming cut 5 bases from V and 10 bases from J; bases unmatched to any gene: 17. This CDR3 is CASSTSVTERGAQYF. For the CDR3, the DNA is TGTGCCAGCAGTACTAGCGTAACAGAAAGAGGGGCCCAGTACTTC.

The CDR3 sequence: CASSFRGRGDQETQYF. The CDR3 DNA reads as TGTGCCAGCAGCTTTCGCGGGAGGGGGGATCAAGAGACCCAGTACTTC. This chain links TRBV7-2 with TRBJ2-5, with TRBD2 identical over 9 bases. This CDR3 comprises 16 residues. J gave up 2 bases and V 3 bases, and 7 bases lay outside the gene matches. CDR1 is SGHTA and CDR2 is FQGNSA in the germline V gene.

This clonotype showed up many times. This chain joins TRBV6-6 and TRBJ2-6; 13 bases match TRBD2. Germline V lookup: CDR1 MNHNY, CDR2 SVGAGI (reference sequence). This CDR3 has 15 residues. With V trimmed by 6 bases and J by 18 bases, 14 bases remained unmatched. In nucleotides, the CDR3 is TGTGCCAGCAGCCCTGGGACTAGCGGGACTCAACGGCGGACTTTC. Encoded protein: CASSPGTSGTQRRTF.

As DNA, the CDR3 is TGTGCCAGCAGCTTAGCGCCCAATCTACTAGTCAGTGAGCAGTACTTC. Encoded protein: CASSLAPNLLVSEQYF. The chain uses TRBV7-2 and TRBJ2-1, with D maybe TRBD2 (5 bases). The DNA matches TRBJ2-7 better at its end, which makes the J call doubtful. Germline assignment: CDR1 SGHTA and CDR2 FQGNSA. The length of the CDR3 is 16 residues.

The chain has TRBV4-2 and TRBJ2-5; D call uncertain. Trimming stripped 1 base from V and 2 bases from J, with 8 bases between. Germline values: CDR1 LGHNA, CDR2 YNFKEQ. The CDR3 is made up of 14 amino acids. This CDR3 reads CASSQVPEQETQYF. CDR3 coding DNA: TGTGCCAGCAGCCAAGTCCCTGAACAAGAGACCCAGTACTTC.

This chain joins TRBV28 and TRBJ2-7; 10 bases match TRBD2. V shed 6 bases, J shed 0 bases, and the junction held 5 bases outside the gene matches. The CDR3 is 15 residues long. Germline loops: CDR1 MDHEN, CDR2 SYDVKM. CDR3 in DNA: TGTGCCAGCAGCCAAAGCGGGAGGGTCTCCTACGAGCAGTACTTC. This sequence encodes CASSQSGRVSYEQYF.

The DNA for the CDR3 is TGTGCCACCGGGGACAGGGGGTCCCACAATGAGCAGTTCTTC. Encoded protein: CATGDRGSHNEQFF. The chain is built from TRBV6-2 or TRBV6-3 and TRBJ2-1; TRBD1 agrees at 11 bases. This CDR3 has 14 residues. V trimming: 10 bases; J trimming: 5 bases; junction bases outside the gene matches: 7. Germline CDR1 and CDR2: MNHEY and SVGEGT.

This clonotype was detected only a few times. The chain couples TRBV28 to TRBJ1-1; TRBD1 aligns across 10 bases. The CDR3 covers 15 residues. Trimming cost V 5 bases and J 3 bases; bases outside gene matches: 6. Germline V gene sequence: CDR1 MDHEN, CDR2 SYDVKM. The CDR3 spells CASSPQTGGYTEAFF. The CDR3 DNA reads as TGTGCCAGCAGTCCGCAGACAGGGGGCTACACTGAAGCTTTCTTT.

For this clonotype: A much larger clonotype is one base distant, so this may be a read error. The chain recombines TRBV12-3 or TRBV12-4 with TRBJ2-3; D possibly uses TRBD1 or TRBD2 (5 bases each). Trimming took 7 bases from V and 3 from J, leaving 20 bases between them. CDR3 size: 16 residues. The CDR3 DNA reads as TGTGCCAGCACCCCGTTCGAGAGAGAGGGGACAGATACGCAGTATTTT. This translates into CASTPFEREGTDTQYF.

Note on this clonotype: Here the CDR3 omits its conserved ending phenylalanine or tryptophan, so a read error is the likely source. V usage is TRBV10-3 and J usage is TRBJ2-5, with D unresolved. Germline lookup yields CDR1 ENHRY and CDR2 SYGVKD. This CDR3 is built from 14 residues. V lost 3 bases, J lost 2 bases, and 10 bases lay in between. Here the CDR3 reads CAISEVAVQETQYS. The CDR3 DNA follows: TGTGCCATCAGTGAAGTAGCAGTACAAGAGACCCAGTACTCC.